Below, 10 T cell receptor beta chains from the same sample are listed, as sequenced in a study of shared clonotypes between healthy human individuals. Produced via immunoSEQ multiplex PCR; TCRdb's table is partial and in-frame only. The sample has roughly 2.5 million clones, approximately 94% seen once. Sequencing was performed on naive CD4+ T cells sorted from blood. The subset is: CD45RA+ positively selected. Receptors originate from a man aged 18 to 29 in good health.

The chain carries TRBV11-2 and TRBJ1-6; no clear D gene. Germline assignment: CDR1 SGHAT and CDR2 FQNNGV. The CDR3 covers 18 residues. Trimming shortened V by 5 bases and J by 0 bases, and 17 bases separated the two germline ends. CDR3 bases: TGTGCCAGCAGCGCGGCCGGGAAAGAGAGCTCCTATAATTCACCCCTCCACTTT. Translated: CASSAAGKESSYNSPLHF. The full variable domain, completed using reference TRBV11-2 and TRBJ1-6, is EAGVAQSPRYKIIEKRQSVAFWCNPISGHATLYWYQQILGQGPKLLIQFQNNGVVDDSQLPKDRFSAERLKGVDSTLKIQPAKLEDSAVYLCASSAAGKESSYNSPLHFGNGTRLTVT.

The chain uses TRBV5-1 and TRBJ2-7; D is possibly TRBD1 or TRBD2 (5 bases each). The germline CDR1 and CDR2 sequences are SGHRS and YFSETQ. The CDR3 is made up of 15 amino acids. Trimming cost V 1 base and J 2 bases, with 13 bases left between them. This CDR3 is CASSLSGTDAYEQYF. The CDR3 DNA reads as TGCGCCAGCAGCTTGTCGGGGACGGATGCCTACGAGCAGTACTTC.

This clone was observed a single time. The same CDR3 can be traced to other DNA sequences in this sample. This chain connects TRBV5-1 to TRBJ2-7, with a tentative D call TRBD1 (5 bases). The germline gives CDR1 SGHRS, CDR2 YFSETQ. Trimming cost V 0 bases and J 2 bases, with 9 bases left between them. CDR3 length: 14 residues. CDR3 sequence: CASSLETGAYEQYF. CDR3 in DNA: TGCGCCAGCAGCTTGGAAACAGGAGCCTACGAGCAGTACTTC.

The CDR3 region is CASSLQGLNTGELFF. The CDR3 DNA reads as TGTGCCAGCAGCCTACAGGGTTTGAACACCGGGGAGCTGTTTTTT. The chain uses TRBV25-1 and TRBJ2-2; D possibly corresponds to TRBD1 (6 bases). The CDR3 runs 15 residues. V was cut by 6 bases and J by 1 base, with 12 bases left in between. The germline V gene has CDR1 MGHDK and CDR2 SYGVNS.

The rearrangement joins TRBV9 to TRBJ2-2, with D uncertain. The CDR3 has 14 amino acids. The V gene lost 0 bases and the J gene lost 7 bases, with 10 bases spanning the gap. The germline V gene has CDR1 SGDLS and CDR2 YYNGEE. The CDR3 DNA sequence: TGTGCCAGCAGCGTAGACGGGCTGGGCGGGGAGCTGTTTTTT. It codes for CASSVDGLGGELFF.

The chain employs TRBV5-4 and TRBJ1-6; no reliable D call. CDR3 size: 14 residues. Germline-derived CDR1 and CDR2 are SGHNT and YYREEE (reference sequence). Trimming stripped 0 bases from V and 10 bases from J, with 11 bases between. CDR3 residues: CASSLDWGGSPLHF. CDR3 nucleotide sequence: TGTGCCAGCAGCTTGGACTGGGGAGGCTCACCCCTCCACTTT.

V and J are TRBV5-1 and TRBJ2-2; 10 bases fit TRBD1. V lost 4 bases and J lost 7; bases outside the gene matches: 7. This CDR3 has 15 residues. In germline, CDR1 is SGHRS, CDR2 YFSETQ. The CDR3, as DNA: TGCGCCAGCAGCATGACAGGGGGCGCAGGCGGGGAGCTGTTTTTT. Its protein product is CASSMTGGAGGELFF.

This clone has just one count. The chain links TRBV7-9 to TRBJ1-6, with D perhaps matching TRBD1 (5 bases). The CDR3 consists of 15 residues. Germline CDR1 and CDR2: SEHNR and FQNEAQ (reference sequence). Trimming removed 5 bases from V and 4 bases from J, with 12 bases in between. CDR3 region: CASSPARGYNSPLHF. CDR3 nucleotides: TGTGCCAGCAGCCCCGCCCGGGGGTATAATTCACCCCTCCACTTT. The full variable domain, in which reference TRBV7-9 and TRBJ1-6 provide the parts outside the CDR3, is DTGVSQNPRHKITKRGQNVTFRCDPISEHNRLYWYRQTLGQGPEFLTYFQNEAQLEKSRLLSDRFSAERPKGSFSTLEIQRTEQGDSAMYLCASSPARGYNSPLHFGNGTRLTVT.

As DNA, the CDR3 is TGTGCCAGCAGCTCAGACAGGGGATACAATGAGCAGTTCTTC. Its protein product is CASSSDRGYNEQFF. The chain has TRBV5-6 and TRBJ2-1, with 8 positions matching TRBD1. V trimming: 3 bases; J trimming: 4 bases; junction bases outside the gene matches: 3. Germline CDR1 SGHDT, CDR2 YYEEEE. CDR3 length equals 14 residues.

The chain links TRBV7-2 to TRBJ1-2; 7 positions agree with TRBD1. Germline V gene lookup returns CDR1 SGHTA and CDR2 FQGNSA. The length of the CDR3 is 16 residues. Trimming took 8 bases from V and 0 from J; bases not matched to a gene: 12. CDR3 sequence (DNA): TGTGCCAGCCGTGAAAGGGGGCACTACGCTAACTATGGCTACACCTTC. Its translation is CASRERGHYANYGYTF.